A selection of T cell receptor beta chains follows, all from one sample in a study of Graves' ophthalmopathy and Graves' hyperthyroidism. In TCRdb, the multiplex PCR reads were re-called with MiXCR into one record per CDR3 protein. Of around 520,000 distinct CDR3 sequences listed, under 45% are singletons. Sequenced input: peripheral blood or thyroid tissue (not recorded which). These receptor sequences come from an adult man with Graves' hyperthyroidism. The conserved cysteine and the conserved F or W are not part of the CDR3 here.

v_call | cdr3_aa
TRBV5-1 | ASSSGLAGLTDTQY
TRBV12-3/TRBV12-4 | TSSFLAGGQETQY
TRBV7-6 | ASSLVLGSGGAETQY
TRBV5-1 | ASSTDRYRTEAF
TRBV13 | ASSLGRPLEQY
TRBV2 | ASRSGTGDFNQPQH
TRBV19 | ASRTRWEETQY
TRBV29-1 | SVGLAGQY
TRBV2 | ASSADRKQETQY
TRBV15 | ATSRVTRAAGELF
TRBV9 | ASSVRTNTEAF
TRBV2 | ASRRETDTGELF
TRBV4-2 | ASSQDRRSDTQY
TRBV7-8 | ASSFRTSRHNEQF
TRBV29-1 | SMTGTSSYNEQF
TRBV4-2 | ASSPTDSTNTEAF
TRBV7-2 | ASSPYRDGSEQY
TRBV29-1 | SVGRVGTGELF
TRBV2 | ASSGRTSPYEQY
TRBV2 | ASSPTGTGIYGYT
TRBV5-1 | ASSLAGDSAYEQY
TRBV5-8 | ASSSHRGITGELF
TRBV5-1 | ASSLAGTSGEYEQY
TRBV5-8 | ASSLVDGWNSNQPQH
TRBV9 | ASSGGANSPLH
TRBV11-2 | ASSTGTLGYT
TRBV7-2 | ASSLPGQANTEAF